This T cell receptor (beta chain) appears in the sequencing data of a study of blood T cell repertoires in COVID-19 (dated by TCRdb to about 2020). Regarding the complete study: Collaborator samples came from the United States, Italy and Spain and covered acute and convalescent phases of COVID-19. Sample metadata almost always included a de-identified subject ID, COVID-19 status, age in years and sex. The prospective study material was composed of cDNA or gDNA derived from T cells, B-cell-depleted T cells, or PBMCs. Samples came from the ongoing ImmuneRACE study (first 160 participants) plus 1,254 subjects from 6 global collaborators. Deeply sampled blood TCRbeta repertoires from subjects exposed to, actively infected with, or recovered from COVID-19 were included in the dataset. A freely available public database, intended as a resource for researchers studying the immune response to SARS-CoV-2, is where the repertoires were released. Where HLA class I and class II types were available, the types were taken from metadata supplied by the sample provider, not from assay-based typing.

TCRbeta CDR3 regions were amplified from genomic DNA by means of the immunoSEQ Assay, a bias-controlled multiplex PCR. As for how the authors treated the data: Within the assay, amplification of reference gene primers was used to estimate how many nucleated cells each sample contained. To quantify the absolute abundance of each unique TCRbeta CDR3 rearrangement, sequence reads were collapsed and filtered. For each sample, productive Simpson clonality was calculated as the square root of Simpson's diversity index across productive rearrangements. Not all clones reach the TCRdb copy of this immuneACCESS table, which keeps in-frame sequences only. Checked studies attribute under half of the gap to unresolved V genes and leave the rest unexplained. V, J and clone size are those of that table, while D and trimming were read from the DNA. The sample has fewer than 200,000 clones on record, over 70% of them singletons. Roughly 6.4% of the sample is held by the ten biggest clonotypes.

The collaborating institutions used their own protocols to collect whole blood in K2EDTA tubes. For TCRbeta analysis, collaborator samples were shipped as frozen whole blood, as isolated PBMCs, or as DNA extracted from either sample type. Details on this clone: No antigen is known for it. No much larger clone is present one base from it, and per-base qualities are unavailable.

Results the study describes overall, beyond this receptor: The amount of clinical and demographic metadata varied by source and participant and was provided uncurated.

The source material was peripheral blood. This TCR derives from a man in his sixties with acute or convalescent COVID-19.

The DNA is TGCGCCAGCAGCCAAGGGGTAGCGGGAGTGACAGATACGCAGTATTTT. Its product reads: CASSQGVAGVTDTQYF. This receptor chain uses TRBV4-1 and TRBJ2-3, and TRBD2 aligns with 9 junction nucleotides. V and J are trimmed by 1 base and 3 bases, and the gene matches miss 5 bases of the junction. The CDR3 contains 16 residues, cysteine and phenylalanine counted. Only the CDR3 portion is preserved as DNA: 48 bases, with reading frame beginning at the first base. Sequences MGHRA (CDR1) and YSYEKL (CDR2) are obtained from the germline V gene.